The 24 T cell receptor beta chains listed next were all sequenced from one sample in a study of human T cells and chemical hapten exposure. Via MiXCR, TCRdb re-called the RACE reads, giving one row per CDR3 protein. The table shows about 380,000 distinct CDR3 sequences, with 5.1% occurring only once. The time point: pre-sensitization, week 0. Documented treatment: therapeutic diphenylcyclopropenone sensitization with weekly scalp DPC. Source: whole blood, taken in connection with sensitization to the hapten diphenylcyclopropenone (DPC). The receptors originated from a woman between 50 and 59 years old with alopecia areata. Some clones in this sample may be carry-over from other donors' samples.

As for this clonotype: This may be a read error: a much more frequent sequence differs by one nucleotide. This chain connects TRBV12-5 to TRBJ1-1; D remains ambiguous. The CDR3 runs to 12 residues. The germline CDR1 and CDR2 sequences are LGHNT and FRNRAP. V was shortened by 9 bases and J by 1 base, with 9 bases between the two germline ends. CDR3 region: CASQKPNTEAFF. The CDR3, as DNA: TGTGCTAGCCAGAAGCCGAACACTGAAGCTTTCTTT.

This clonotype was observed many times. V gene TRBV28 combines with J gene TRBJ2-7; possible D gene TRBD2, 6 bases. V lost 5 bases to trimming and J lost 0 bases, with 14 bases between them. Germline V gene sequence: CDR1 MDHEN, CDR2 SYDVKM. The CDR3 is 15 residues long. This chain's CDR3 is CASSQGLQSSYEQYF. The CDR3 coding sequence is TGTGCCAGCAGTCAGGGACTCCAAAGCTCCTACGAGCAGTACTTC. The full variable domain, with the rest looked up from reference TRBV28 and TRBJ2-7, is DVKVTQSSRYLVKRTGEKVFLECVQDMDHENMFWYRQDPGLGLRLIYFSYDVKMKEKGDIPEGYSVSREKKERFSLILESASTNQTSMYLCASSQGLQSSYEQYFGPGTRLTVT.

This clonotype came up many times. Written as DNA, the CDR3 is TGTGCCAGCAGTCCAAGCGGGGCAGGGGGCCAGCCCCAGCATTTT. Amino acids: CASSPSGAGGQPQHF. The J gene is TRBJ1-5, the V gene TRBV6-5; 8 bases map to TRBD1. The trim removed 5 bases at V and 7 bases at J, leaving 10 bases unmatched. CDR3 length: 15 amino acids. Germline loops: CDR1 MNHEY, CDR2 SVGAGI.

This clonotype occurred many times. The CDR3 protein is CASSPTGGQPPQHF. The CDR3 DNA reads as TGCGCCAGCAGCCCAACAGGGGGGCAGCCGCCCCAGCATTTT. V and J are TRBV5-1 and TRBJ1-5; 8 nucleotides match TRBD1. The length of the CDR3 is 14 residues. Germline V gene data show CDR1 as SGHRS and CDR2 as YFSETQ. V dropped 4 bases and J dropped 9; count of bases not matched to a gene: 9.

The gene calls are TRBV20-1 and TRBJ2-7, with 10 bases that match TRBD2. Germline V CDR1 and CDR2: DFQATT, SNEGSKA (reference sequence). V shed 0 bases and J 4 bases; nucleotides not matched to a gene: 6. This CDR3 has 15 amino acids. CDR3 in DNA: TGCAGTGCTAGAGATGTGATAGCGGGGGGTTACGAGCAGTACTTC. It encodes CSARDVIAGGYEQYF.

The table lists this clonotype with many counts. The J gene is TRBJ1-2, the V gene TRBV6-6; 8 positions agree with TRBD1. CDR3 size: 15 residues. J gave up 6 bases and V 7 bases, and 13 bases lay outside the gene matches. CDR1 and CDR2 from the germline V gene are MNHNY and SVGAGI (reference sequence). CDR3 in DNA: TGTGCCAGCACCACCCTCCCCCAGGGGGCGGATGGCTACACCTTC. This codes for CASTTLPQGADGYTF.

Many counts were recorded for this clonotype. The chain has TRBV20-1 and TRBJ2-1; D unresolved. This CDR3 is 13 amino acids long. Trimming cost V 0 bases and J 4 bases, with 7 bases left between them. Germline values: CDR1 DFQATT, CDR2 SNEGSKA (reference sequence). CDR3 nucleotide sequence: TGCAGTGCTAGAGATCCGGGTTACAATGAGCAGTTCTTC. The encoded protein is CSARDPGYNEQFF.

This clonotype was observed many times. The chain carries TRBV12-3 or TRBV12-4 and TRBJ1-1; TRBD1 aligns across 9 bases. The CDR3 length is 15 residues. The ends lost 5 bases at V and 0 bases at J; junction bases unmatched: 4. CDR3 loop: CASSPGTGMNTEAFF. In DNA, the CDR3 is TGTGCCAGCAGTCCCGGGACAGGGATGAACACTGAAGCTTTCTTT.

This clonotype has at least ten counts. The V gene is TRBV3-1, the J gene TRBJ2-7; TRBD2 matches at 9 bases. The V gene end was trimmed by 1 base and the J gene end by 0 bases; junction bases not matched to a gene: 16. Germline V gene lookup returns CDR1 LGHDT and CDR2 YNNKEL (reference sequence). The CDR3 has 20 residues. CDR3 in amino acids: CASSQVWARGRAGGSYEQYF. CDR3 DNA: TGTGCCAGCAGCCAAGTCTGGGCCCGAGGGAGAGCGGGAGGCTCCTACGAGCAGTACTTC.

This clonotype was seen many times. The chain links TRBV29-1 to TRBJ1-2, with TRBD1 as a possible D gene (6 bases). Germline V gives CDR1 SQVTM, CDR2 ANQGSEA. Trimming shortened V by 3 bases and J by 4 bases, and 12 bases separated the two germline ends. The CDR3 is made up of 13 amino acids. The CDR3 DNA follows: TGCAGCGTTGAGGGGGACACAATCTATGGCTACACCTTC. Its protein product is CSVEGDTIYGYTF.

This clonotype turned up a few times. The V call is TRBV12-3 or TRBV12-4, the J call TRBJ2-2, with D perhaps matching TRBD2 (5 bases). This CDR3 spans 12 amino acids. V was cut by 8 bases and J by 3 bases, with 7 bases left in between. In nucleotides, the CDR3 is TGTGCCAGCGGGAGCGACACCGGGGAGCTGTTTTTT. This translates into CASGSDTGELFF.

This rearrangement joins TRBV3-1 to TRBJ2-1, with 13 nucleotides matching TRBD2. Germline-derived CDR1 and CDR2 are LGHDT and YNNKEL (reference sequence). This CDR3 is built from 17 residues. Unmatched junction bases numbered 10, after V lost 2 bases and J lost 9 bases. The CDR3 region has the DNA TGTGCCAGCAGCCAACCCTTCGGACTAGCGGGAGAGCTTGAGCAGTTCTTC. It specifies CASSQPFGLAGELEQFF.

This clonotype was counted ten times or more. The chain couples TRBV20-1 to TRBJ1-1; D ambiguous. CDR3 size: 14 residues. The V end was cut by 0 bases, the J end by 7 bases, with 15 bases between. Germline loops: CDR1 DFQATT, CDR2 SNEGSKA (reference sequence). The CDR3 nucleotides are TGCAGTGCTAGAGACCTTCTTCGGCAGCATGAAGCTTTCTTT. Translation: CSARDLLRQHEAFF.

This clonotype has more than one count but fewer than ten. The chain couples TRBV29-1 to TRBJ2-1; D possibly matches TRBD1 or TRBD2 (6 bases each). There are 13 residues in the CDR3. Trimming cost V 2 bases and J 10 bases, with 15 bases left between them. Germline V gene data show CDR1 as SQVTM and CDR2 as ANQGSEA. The CDR3 sequence is CSVEPRGRYEQFF. The CDR3 coding sequence is TGCAGCGTTGAACCGAGGGGGAGGTACGAGCAGTTCTTC.

This clonotype was counted at least ten times. The chain joins TRBV6-2 or TRBV6-3 to TRBJ1-1; no clear D gene. The CDR3 covers 14 residues. The ends were cut back, 4 bases at V and 0 bases at J, with 9 bases in the middle. Germline V lookup: CDR1 MNHEY, CDR2 SVGEGT. CDR3 sequence reads: CASSLWPMNTEAFF. For the CDR3, the DNA is TGTGCCAGCAGTTTGTGGCCGATGAACACTGAAGCTTTCTTT.

There are many counts of this clonotype. The chain uses TRBV6-5 and TRBJ1-5, with D uncertain. Trimming removed 8 bases at V and 3 bases at J, with 17 bases between. The CDR3 sequence is 15 residues long. Germline V gives CDR1 MNHEY, CDR2 SVGAGI. Here the CDR3 DNA reads TGTGCCAGCCTTACTTCGATACAGACCAATCAGCCCCAGCATTTT. This gives the protein CASLTSIQTNQPQHF.

This clonotype came up a few times. The chain uses TRBV18 and TRBJ1-1; no clear D. V was cut by 3 bases and J by 8 bases, with 10 bases left in between. The CDR3 length is 12 residues. Per germline, CDR1 KGHSH and CDR2 LQKENI. The CDR3 nucleotides read TGTGCCAGCTCACCCTACACAACGGAAGCTTTCTTT. Translating gives CASSPYTTEAFF.

The chain combines TRBV27 with TRBJ2-3; 13 bases match TRBD2. The CDR3 contains 15 residues. CDR1 and CDR2 (germline): MNHEY, SMNVEV (reference sequence). V was pared by 6 bases and J by 5 bases, with 5 bases of the junction left unmatched. The CDR3 spells CASSLTSGRVDTQYF. The CDR3 coding sequence is TGTGCCAGCAGCCTCACTAGCGGGAGGGTAGATACGCAGTATTTT.

This clonotype was seen a handful of times. The CDR3 region is CSASWDANYGYTF. The CDR3 bases are TGCAGTGCTAGTTGGGATGCTAACTATGGCTACACCTTC. V is TRBV20-1 and J is TRBJ1-2; D unresolved. The CDR3 has 13 residues. The V gene lost 3 bases and the J gene lost 0 bases, with 8 bases spanning the gap. Germline V lookup: CDR1 DFQATT, CDR2 SNEGSKA (reference sequence).

The chain combines TRBV6-2 or TRBV6-3 with TRBJ2-7; D is perhaps TRBD2 (6 bases). V lost 1 base and J lost 2, with 6 bases in between. The CDR3 contains 13 residues. CDR1 and CDR2 (germline): MNHEY, SVGEGT. The chain's CDR3 is CASSYWGAYEQYF. The CDR3, as DNA: TGTGCCAGCAGTTACTGGGGGGCCTACGAGCAGTACTTC.

The table lists this clonotype with a few counts. The chain carries TRBV7-6 and TRBJ2-3, with TRBD2 identical over 11 bases. CDR1 SGHVS and CDR2 FNYEAQ come from the germline V gene. After removal of 3 bases from V and 4 bases from J, the junction contained 3 bases not matched to a gene. The length of the CDR3 is 15 residues. The CDR3 is CASSFSGGEADTQYF. DNA of the CDR3: TGTGCCAGCAGCTTTAGCGGGGGGGAAGCAGATACGCAGTATTTT.

This clonotype occurred many times. The chain couples TRBV5-4 to TRBJ2-5; TRBD1 is a possible D gene (6 bases). The CDR3 is 15 amino acids. Germline V gives CDR1 SGHNT, CDR2 YYREEE (reference sequence). Trimming took 2 bases from V and 1 from J, leaving 12 bases between them. In DNA, the CDR3 is TGTGCCAGCAGCTTTTCTCAGGGGCTCCAAGAGACCCAGTACTTC. This codes for CASSFSQGLQETQYF.

This clonotype came up a few times. This chain links TRBV28 with TRBJ1-5, with D unresolved. The V and J ends lost 10 bases and 3 bases respectively, with 7 bases between them. From germline, CDR1 is MDHEN and CDR2 SYDVKM. The CDR3 is 11 residues long. The CDR3 DNA reads TGTGCCACTCGTGACAATCAGCCCCAGCATTTT. This translates into CATRDNQPQHF. The full variable domain, in which reference TRBV28 and TRBJ1-5 provide the parts outside the CDR3, is DVKVTQSSRYLVKRTGEKVFLECVQDMDHENMFWYRQDPGLGLRLIYFSYDVKMKEKGDIPEGYSVSREKKERFSLILESASTNQTSMYLCATRDNQPQHFGDGTRLSIL.

This clonotype came up many times. This chain uses TRBV3-1 with TRBJ1-3, with D tentatively TRBD1 (5 bases). Germline loops: CDR1 LGHDT, CDR2 YNNKEL (reference sequence). This CDR3 region has 17 residues. Trimming pared 1 base from V and 0 bases from J, leaving 13 bases between. Here the CDR3 DNA reads TGTGCCAGCAGCCAAGCTGGCAGGACATACTCTGGAAACACCATATATTTT. Amino acids: CASSQAGRTYSGNTIYF.